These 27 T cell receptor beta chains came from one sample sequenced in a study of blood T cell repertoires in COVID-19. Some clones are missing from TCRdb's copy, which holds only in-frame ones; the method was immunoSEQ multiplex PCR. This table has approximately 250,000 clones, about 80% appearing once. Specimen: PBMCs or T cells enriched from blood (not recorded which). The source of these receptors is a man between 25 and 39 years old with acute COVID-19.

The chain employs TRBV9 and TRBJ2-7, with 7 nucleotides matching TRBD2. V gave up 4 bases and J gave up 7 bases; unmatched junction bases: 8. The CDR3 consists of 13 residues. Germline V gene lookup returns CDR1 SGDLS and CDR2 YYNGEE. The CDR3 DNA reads TGTGCCAGCAGCACGGGGGGAGGAAGGGAGCAGTACGTC. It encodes CASSTGGGREQYV.

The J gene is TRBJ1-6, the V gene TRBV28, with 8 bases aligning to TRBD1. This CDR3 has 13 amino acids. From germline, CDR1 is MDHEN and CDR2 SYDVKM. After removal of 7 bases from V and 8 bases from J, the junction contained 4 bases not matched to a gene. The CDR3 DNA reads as TGTGCCAGCACGGGACAGGTCCATTCACCCCTCCACTTT. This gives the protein CASTGQVHSPLHF. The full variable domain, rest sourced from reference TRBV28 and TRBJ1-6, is DVKVTQSSRYLVKRTGEKVFLECVQDMDHENMFWYRQDPGLGLRLIYFSYDVKMKEKGDIPEGYSVSREKKERFSLILESASTNQTSMYLCASTGQVHSPLHFGNGTRLTVT.

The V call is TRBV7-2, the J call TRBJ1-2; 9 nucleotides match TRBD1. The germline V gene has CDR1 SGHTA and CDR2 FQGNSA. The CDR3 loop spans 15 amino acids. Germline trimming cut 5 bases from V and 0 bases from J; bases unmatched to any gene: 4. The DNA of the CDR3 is TGTGCCAGCAGCCAAAGGACAGGGGCTAACTATGGCTACACCTTC. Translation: CASSQRTGANYGYTF. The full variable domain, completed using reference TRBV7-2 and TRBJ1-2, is GAGVSQSPSNKVTEKGKDVELRCDPISGHTALYWYRQSLGQGLEFLIYFQGNSAPDKSGLPSDRFSAERTGGSVSTLTIQRTQQEDSAVYLCASSQRTGANYGYTFGSGTRLTVV.

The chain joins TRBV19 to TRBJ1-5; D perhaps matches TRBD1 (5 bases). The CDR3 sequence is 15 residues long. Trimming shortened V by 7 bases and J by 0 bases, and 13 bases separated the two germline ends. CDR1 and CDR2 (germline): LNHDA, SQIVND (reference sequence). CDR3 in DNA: TGTGCCAGTACCCGACCGGGGGGTAGCAATCAGCCCCAGCATTTT. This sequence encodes CASTRPGGSNQPQHF.

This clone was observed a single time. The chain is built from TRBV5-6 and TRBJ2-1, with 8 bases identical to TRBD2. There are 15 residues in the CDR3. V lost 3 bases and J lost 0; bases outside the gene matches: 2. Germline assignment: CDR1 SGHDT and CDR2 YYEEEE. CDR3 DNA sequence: TGTGCCAGCAGCTCCGGGACTAGCTCCTACAATGAGCAGTTCTTC. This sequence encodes CASSSGTSSYNEQFF.

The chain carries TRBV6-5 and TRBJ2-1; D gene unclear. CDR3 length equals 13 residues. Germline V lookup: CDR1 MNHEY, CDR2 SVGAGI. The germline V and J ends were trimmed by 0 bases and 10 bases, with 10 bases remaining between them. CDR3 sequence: CASSYSSSREQFF. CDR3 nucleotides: TGTGCCAGCAGTTACTCGAGTTCTAGAGAGCAGTTCTTC.

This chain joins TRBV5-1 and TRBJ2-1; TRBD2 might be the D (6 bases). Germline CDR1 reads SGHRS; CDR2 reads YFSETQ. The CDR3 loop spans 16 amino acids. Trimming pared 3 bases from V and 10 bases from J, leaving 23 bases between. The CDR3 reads CASSSIPGLALKEQFF. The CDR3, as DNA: TGCGCCAGCAGCTCCATACCGGGACTCGCGCTGAAAGAGCAGTTCTTC.

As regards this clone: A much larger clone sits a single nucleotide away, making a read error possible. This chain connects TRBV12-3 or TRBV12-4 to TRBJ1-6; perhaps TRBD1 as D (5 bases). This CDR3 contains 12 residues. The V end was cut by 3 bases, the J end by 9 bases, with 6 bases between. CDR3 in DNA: TGTGCCAGCAGTTTTCAGGGTTCACCCCTCCACTTT. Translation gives CASSFQGSPLHF.

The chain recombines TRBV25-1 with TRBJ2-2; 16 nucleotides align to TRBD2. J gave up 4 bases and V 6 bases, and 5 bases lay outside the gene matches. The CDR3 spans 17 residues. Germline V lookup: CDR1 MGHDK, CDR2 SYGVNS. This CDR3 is CASRAGLAGGPTGELFF. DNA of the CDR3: TGTGCCAGCAGGGCGGGACTAGCGGGAGGGCCCACCGGGGAGCTGTTTTTT.

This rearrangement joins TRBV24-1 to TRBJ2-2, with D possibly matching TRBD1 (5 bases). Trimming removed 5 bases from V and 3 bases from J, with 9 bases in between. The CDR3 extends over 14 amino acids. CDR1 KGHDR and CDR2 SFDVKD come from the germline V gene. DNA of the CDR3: TGTGCCACCAGTGGTCGGACACACACCGGGGAGCTGTTTTTT. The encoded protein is CATSGRTHTGELFF.

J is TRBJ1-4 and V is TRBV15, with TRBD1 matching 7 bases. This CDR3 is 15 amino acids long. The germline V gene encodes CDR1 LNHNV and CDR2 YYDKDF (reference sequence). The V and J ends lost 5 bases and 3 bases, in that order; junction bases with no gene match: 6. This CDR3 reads CATSSRQGSNEKLFF. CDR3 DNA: TGTGCCACCAGCTCTCGACAGGGCTCTAATGAAAAACTGTTTTTT.

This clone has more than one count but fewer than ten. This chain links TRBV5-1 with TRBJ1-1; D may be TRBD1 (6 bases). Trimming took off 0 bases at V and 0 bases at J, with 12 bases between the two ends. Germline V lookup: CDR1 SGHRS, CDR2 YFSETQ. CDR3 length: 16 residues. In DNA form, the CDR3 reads TGCGCCAGCAGCTTGGTTGGGGGCGGATTGAACACTGAAGCTTTCTTT. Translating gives CASSLVGGGLNTEAFF.

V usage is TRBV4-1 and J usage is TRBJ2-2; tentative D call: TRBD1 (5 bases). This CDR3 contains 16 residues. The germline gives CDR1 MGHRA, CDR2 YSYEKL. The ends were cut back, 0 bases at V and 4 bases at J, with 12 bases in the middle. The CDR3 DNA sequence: TGCGCCAGCAGCCAAGAAAGGGCGCAGGGCACCGGGGAGCTGTTTTTT. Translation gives CASSQERAQGTGELFF.

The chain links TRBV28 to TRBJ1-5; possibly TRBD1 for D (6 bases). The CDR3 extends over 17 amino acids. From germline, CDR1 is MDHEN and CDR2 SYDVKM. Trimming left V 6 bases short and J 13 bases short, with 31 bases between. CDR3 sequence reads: CASSPTGVNIAIREQHF. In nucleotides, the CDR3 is TGTGCCAGCAGCCCGACAGGAGTTAACATAGCAATCAGGGAACAGCATTTT.

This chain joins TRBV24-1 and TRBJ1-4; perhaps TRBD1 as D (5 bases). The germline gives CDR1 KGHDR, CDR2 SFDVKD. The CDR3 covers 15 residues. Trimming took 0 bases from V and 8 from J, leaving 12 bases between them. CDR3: CATSDLIGGNEKLFF. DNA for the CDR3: TGTGCCACCAGTGATTTGATCGGGGGAAACGAAAAACTGTTTTTT.

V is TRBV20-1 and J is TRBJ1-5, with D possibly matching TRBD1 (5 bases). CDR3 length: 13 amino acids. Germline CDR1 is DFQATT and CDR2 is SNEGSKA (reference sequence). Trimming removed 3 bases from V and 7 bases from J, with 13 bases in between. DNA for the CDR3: TGCAGTGCTAGTTCCAGGGATAACCAGCCCCAGCATTTT. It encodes CSASSRDNQPQHF.

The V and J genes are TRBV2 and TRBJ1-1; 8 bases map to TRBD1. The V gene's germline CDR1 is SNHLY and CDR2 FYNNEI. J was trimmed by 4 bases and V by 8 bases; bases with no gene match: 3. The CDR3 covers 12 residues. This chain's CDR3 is CASFTGGTEAFF. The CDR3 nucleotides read TGTGCCAGCTTTACAGGGGGCACTGAAGCTTTCTTT.

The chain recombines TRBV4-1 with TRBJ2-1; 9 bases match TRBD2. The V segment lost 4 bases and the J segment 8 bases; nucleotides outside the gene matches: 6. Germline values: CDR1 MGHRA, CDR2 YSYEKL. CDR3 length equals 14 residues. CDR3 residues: CASSLAGVVDEQFF. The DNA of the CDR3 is TGCGCCAGCAGCCTAGCGGGAGTAGTAGATGAGCAGTTCTTC.

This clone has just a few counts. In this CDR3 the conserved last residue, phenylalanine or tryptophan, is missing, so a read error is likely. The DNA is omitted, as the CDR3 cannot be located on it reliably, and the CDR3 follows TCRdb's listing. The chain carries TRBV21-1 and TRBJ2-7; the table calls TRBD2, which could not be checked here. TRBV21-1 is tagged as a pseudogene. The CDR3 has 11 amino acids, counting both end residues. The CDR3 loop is CASSGCRTRNA.

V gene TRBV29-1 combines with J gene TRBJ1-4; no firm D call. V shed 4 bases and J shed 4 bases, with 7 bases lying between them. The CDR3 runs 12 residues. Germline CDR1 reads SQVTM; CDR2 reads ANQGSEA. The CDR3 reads CSVGQINEKLFF. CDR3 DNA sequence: TGCAGCGTTGGGCAGATTAATGAAAAACTGTTTTTT.

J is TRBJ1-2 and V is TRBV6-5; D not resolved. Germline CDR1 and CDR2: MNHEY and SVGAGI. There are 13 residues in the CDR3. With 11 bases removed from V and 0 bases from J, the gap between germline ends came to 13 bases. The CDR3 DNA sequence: TGTGCCCTTCTCTACGGTCCTAACTATGGCTACACCTTC. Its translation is CALLYGPNYGYTF.

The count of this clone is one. Here the CDR3 reads CASSQDNGWAQYF. The CDR3 DNA sequence: TGCGCCAGCAGCCAAGATAACGGGTGGGCGCAGTATTTT. The rearrangement links TRBV4-1 to TRBJ2-3; D is unclear. Germline CDR1 reads MGHRA; CDR2 reads YSYEKL. CDR3 length equals 13 residues. V lost 0 bases to trimming and J lost 10 bases, with 11 bases between them.

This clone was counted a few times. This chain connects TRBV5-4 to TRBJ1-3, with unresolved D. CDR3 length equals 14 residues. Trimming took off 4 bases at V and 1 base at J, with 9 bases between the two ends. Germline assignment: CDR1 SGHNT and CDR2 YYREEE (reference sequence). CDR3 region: CASSAPGSGNTIYF. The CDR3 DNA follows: TGTGCCAGCAGCGCCCCGGGTTCTGGAAACACCATATATTTT.

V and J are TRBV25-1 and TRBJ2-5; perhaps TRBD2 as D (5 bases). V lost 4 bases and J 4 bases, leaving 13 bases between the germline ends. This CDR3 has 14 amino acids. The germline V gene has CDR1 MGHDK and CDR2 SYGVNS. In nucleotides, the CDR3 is TGTGCCAGCAGTGTCCGAGGAGAGGGAGAGACCCAGTACTTC. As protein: CASSVRGEGETQYF. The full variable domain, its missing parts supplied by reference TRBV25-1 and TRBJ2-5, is EADIYQTPRYLVIGTGKKITLECSQTMGHDKMYWYQQDPGMELHLIHYSYGVNSTEKGDLSSESTVSRIRTEHFPLTLESARPSHTSQYLCASSVRGEGETQYFGPGTRLLVL.

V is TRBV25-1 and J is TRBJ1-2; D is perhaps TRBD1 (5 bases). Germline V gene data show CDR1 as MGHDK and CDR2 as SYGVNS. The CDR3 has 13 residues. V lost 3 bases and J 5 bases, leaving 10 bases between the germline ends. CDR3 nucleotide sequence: TGTGCCAGCAGTGATGGCAGGGCGTATGGCTACACCTTC. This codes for CASSDGRAYGYTF.

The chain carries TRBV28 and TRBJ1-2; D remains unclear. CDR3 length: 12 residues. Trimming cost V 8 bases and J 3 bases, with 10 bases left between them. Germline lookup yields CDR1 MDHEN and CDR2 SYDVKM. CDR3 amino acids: CASSRLDYGYTF. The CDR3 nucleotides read TGTGCCAGCTCGCGGCTCGACTATGGCTACACCTTC.

The CDR3: CASSATSSSQVYNEQFF. The CDR3 bases are TGTGCCAGCAGTGCAACTTCAAGCTCACAGGTCTACAATGAGCAGTTCTTC. The V gene is TRBV6-1, the J gene TRBJ2-1; a weak D match, TRBD1 (5 bases). Trimming stripped 4 bases from V and 3 bases from J, with 19 bases between. CDR3 length: 17 residues. Germline CDR1 MNHNS, CDR2 SASEGT.